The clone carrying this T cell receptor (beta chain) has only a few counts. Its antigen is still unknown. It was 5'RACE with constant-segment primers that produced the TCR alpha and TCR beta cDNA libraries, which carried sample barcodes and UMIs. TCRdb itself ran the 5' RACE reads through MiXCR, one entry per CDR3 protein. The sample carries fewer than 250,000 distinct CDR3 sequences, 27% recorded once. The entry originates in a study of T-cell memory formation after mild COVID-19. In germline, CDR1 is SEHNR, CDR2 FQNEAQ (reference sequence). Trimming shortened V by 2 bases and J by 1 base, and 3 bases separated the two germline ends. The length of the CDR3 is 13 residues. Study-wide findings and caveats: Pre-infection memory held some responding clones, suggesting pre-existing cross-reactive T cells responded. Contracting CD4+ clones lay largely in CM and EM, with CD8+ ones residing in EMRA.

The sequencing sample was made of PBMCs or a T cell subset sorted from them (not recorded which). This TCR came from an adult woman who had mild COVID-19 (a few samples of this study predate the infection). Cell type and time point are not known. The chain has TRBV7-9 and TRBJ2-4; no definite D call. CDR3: CASSLSAKNIQYF. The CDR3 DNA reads TGTGCCAGCAGCTTATCCGCCAAAAACATTCAGTACTTC.